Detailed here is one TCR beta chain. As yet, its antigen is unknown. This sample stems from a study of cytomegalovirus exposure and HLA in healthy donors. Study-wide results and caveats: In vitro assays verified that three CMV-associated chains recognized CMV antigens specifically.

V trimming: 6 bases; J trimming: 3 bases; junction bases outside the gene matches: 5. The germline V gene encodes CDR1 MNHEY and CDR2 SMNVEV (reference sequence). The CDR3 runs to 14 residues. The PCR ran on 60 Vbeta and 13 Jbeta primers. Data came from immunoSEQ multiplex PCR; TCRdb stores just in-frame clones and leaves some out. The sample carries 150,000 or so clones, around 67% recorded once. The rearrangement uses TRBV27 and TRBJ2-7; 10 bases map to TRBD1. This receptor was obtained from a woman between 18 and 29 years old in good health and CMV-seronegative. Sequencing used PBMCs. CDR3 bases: TGTGCCAGCAGCCTGGGACAGGGGCGCTACGAGCAGTACTTC. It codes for CASSLGQGRYEQYF.